The 31 T cell receptor beta chains listed next were all sequenced from one sample in a study of T-cell reconstitution after alpha-beta-depleted transplantation in children. Unique molecular identifiers were incorporated during preparation of the TCRbeta library. TCRdb reanalysed the PCR reads using MiXCR and keeps one entry per CDR3 protein. This table holds around 490,000 distinct CDR3 sequences, 11% found once. This specimen was PBMCs, mostly from graft donor cells, taken 180 days after TCRalphabeta/CD19-depleted stem cell transplant. These TCRs come from a female patient aged 2-9 years who had a stem cell transplant for aplastic anemia, so the T cells may come from the graft donor.

This chain connects TRBV15 to TRBJ2-7; D could derive from TRBD1 or TRBD2 (6 bases each). The V gene lost 3 bases and the J gene lost 2 bases, with 20 bases spanning the gap. The CDR3 is 17 amino acids. CDR1 is LNHNV, CDR2 YYDKDF, per germline (reference sequence). In DNA form, the CDR3 reads TGTGCCACCAGCAGCGGGGGCGCGATATTAGCGGCCTACGAGCAGTACTTC. Amino acids: CATSSGGAILAAYEQYF.

This clonotype was seen a handful of times. This chain connects TRBV12-3 or TRBV12-4 to TRBJ2-1, with 8 nucleotides matching TRBD1. Unmatched junction bases numbered 9, after V lost 2 bases and J lost 3 bases. This CDR3 comprises 17 residues. The CDR3 DNA reads as TGTGCCAGCAGTTTATGGCGTCTGGGACAGGACTACAATGAGCAGTTCTTC. Protein product: CASSLWRLGQDYNEQFF.

There are a few counts of this clonotype. The chain is built from TRBV7-9 and TRBJ2-3; D is uncertain. CDR3 length: 16 amino acids. The germline V gene encodes CDR1 SEHNR and CDR2 FQNEAQ (reference sequence). Trimming pared 5 bases from V and 1 base from J, leaving 16 bases between. CDR3 loop: CASSLGGGLRTDTQYF. In DNA form, the CDR3 reads TGTGCCAGCAGCCTAGGTGGCGGATTACGCACAGATACGCAGTATTTT. Full variable domain (rest looked up from reference TRBV7-9 and TRBJ2-3): DTGVSQNPRHKITKRGQNVTFRCDPISEHNRLYWYRQTLGQGPEFLTYFQNEAQLEKSRLLSDRFSAERPKGSFSTLEIQRTEQGDSAMYLCASSLGGGLRTDTQYFGPGTRLTVL.

The chain has TRBV20-1 and TRBJ2-2, with unresolved D. Trimming took off 5 bases at V and 4 bases at J, with 5 bases between the two ends. CDR1 and CDR2 (germline): DFQATT, SNEGSKA (reference sequence). CDR3 length equals 11 residues. In nucleotides, the CDR3 is TGCAGTGCTGTTGGCACCGGGGAGCTGTTTTTT. Translating it yields CSAVGTGELFF.

In its sample, this clonotype was seen a few times. The chain links TRBV28 to TRBJ2-7, with D perhaps TRBD1 (5 bases). V was pared by 11 bases and J by 0 bases, with 11 bases between. Germline V gene data show CDR1 as MDHEN and CDR2 as SYDVKM. The CDR3 spans 12 residues. The CDR3 loop reads CAGSDSSYEQYF. CDR3 bases: TGTGCCGGTAGTGACAGCTCCTACGAGCAGTACTTC.

This clonotype was picked up a small number of times. The chain employs TRBV20-1 and TRBJ2-7, with 7 bases lining up with TRBD2. J lost 0 bases, V lost 5 bases, and 4 bases had no gene match. CDR3 size: 13 residues. Germline V gene lookup returns CDR1 DFQATT and CDR2 SNEGSKA (reference sequence). The CDR3 is CSALAVSSYEQYF. The CDR3 nucleotides read TGCAGTGCTCTAGCGGTAAGCTCCTACGAGCAGTACTTC.

This clonotype has only a few counts. V is TRBV7-8 and J is TRBJ2-3, with D possibly TRBD2 on 6 matching bases. Trimming left V 6 bases short and J 5 bases short, with 18 bases between. Per germline, CDR1 SGHVS and CDR2 FQNEAQ. The CDR3 totals 15 residues. The CDR3: CASRSRRGAGDTQYF. CDR3 DNA: TGTGCCAGCAGGTCCCGGAGGGGCGCGGGAGATACGCAGTATTTT.

The genes are TRBV10-2 and TRBJ2-7; 9 nucleotides match TRBD1. The CDR3 contains 18 residues. CDR1 and CDR2 from the germline V gene are WSHSY and SAAADI. After removal of 1 base from V and 6 bases from J, the junction contained 16 bases not matched to a gene. The CDR3 region is CASSELQGRGDRAFEQYF. The CDR3 nucleotides are TGCGCCAGCAGTGAGTTACAAGGACGGGGGGACAGGGCCTTCGAGCAGTACTTC.

This clonotype was picked up a small number of times. The CDR3 DNA reads as TGTGCCAGCAGTTCCCGAGACAGGAGGGGAGATACGCAGTATTTT. This encodes CASSSRDRRGDTQYF. The chain employs TRBV6-5 and TRBJ2-3; D possibly matches TRBD1 or TRBD2 (6 bases each). CDR1 is MNHEY and CDR2 is SVGAGI in the germline V gene. Trimming left V 4 bases short and J 5 bases short, with 16 bases between. The CDR3 is 15 residues long.

In its sample, this clonotype was seen many times. J is TRBJ2-7 and V is TRBV7-3; TRBD2 matches 10 bases. The trim removed 5 bases at V and 6 bases at J, leaving 1 base unmatched. This CDR3 region has 12 residues. CDR1 and CDR2 from the germline V gene are SGHTA and FQGTGA. The CDR3 protein is CASSVAGGEQYF. CDR3 DNA sequence: TGTGCCAGCAGCGTAGCGGGAGGCGAGCAGTACTTC.

The chain carries TRBV12-3 or TRBV12-4 and TRBJ2-6; 9 nucleotides agree with TRBD1. Trimming took 11 bases from V and 2 from J; bases not matched to a gene: 13. The CDR3 extends over 17 amino acids. The DNA for the CDR3 is TGTGCCCTCAGTTTGAGGGACAGGGAGGCTGGGGCCAACGTCCTGACTTTC. It specifies CALSLRDREAGANVLTF.

This clonotype was picked up a small number of times. The genes are TRBV7-2 and TRBJ2-1, with D tentatively TRBD1 (8 bases). CDR3 length: 15 residues. V was clipped by 1 base and J by 7 bases, with 14 bases between them. Germline CDR1 and CDR2: SGHTA and FQGNSA. CDR3 DNA: TGTGCCAGCAGCTTAGTTACAGGGGGGGGTAATGAGCAGTTCTTC. Translated: CASSLVTGGGNEQFF.

This clonotype was seen more than once but under ten times. The V call is TRBV15, the J call TRBJ1-2; D might be TRBD1 (5 bases). This CDR3 contains 13 residues. The germline V gene has CDR1 LNHNV and CDR2 YYDKDF (reference sequence). Trimming took off 5 bases at V and 5 bases at J, with 12 bases between the two ends. The CDR3 coding sequence is TGTGCCACCAGCGGGGGAGGGCATTATGGCTACACCTTC. Its protein is CATSGGGHYGYTF.

The chain combines TRBV29-1 with TRBJ2-1; 10 nucleotides agree with TRBD1. V shed 0 bases and J 8 bases; nucleotides not matched to a gene: 16. The CDR3 contains 18 residues. CDR1 SQVTM and CDR2 ANQGSEA come from the germline V gene. CDR3 sequence (DNA): TGCAGCGTTGAAGATGGGGGTGTCGGGGGGACAGGGGTGGATGAGCAGTTCTTC. Its protein is CSVEDGGVGGTGVDEQFF.

This clonotype showed up many times. This rearrangement joins TRBV20-1 to TRBJ1-1; D may be TRBD1 (5 bases). Looked up from germline, CDR1 is DFQATT and CDR2 is SNEGSKA (reference sequence). The CDR3 has 14 amino acids. V was trimmed by 0 bases and J by 6 bases, leaving 14 bases between them. CDR3 DNA: TGCAGTGCTAGAGATGCGGCCAGGGTGGCTGAAGCTTTCTTT. As protein: CSARDAARVAEAFF.

This clonotype was detected ten times or more. The CDR3 nucleotides read TGCGCCAGCAGCTCCGGAGAGACCCAGTACTTC. Translation gives CASSSGETQYF. The genes are TRBV5-1 and TRBJ2-5, with D hard to call. Germline V gene lookup returns CDR1 SGHRS and CDR2 YFSETQ. V was shortened by 3 bases and J by 4 bases, with 4 bases between the two germline ends. The CDR3 runs 11 residues.

J is TRBJ1-1 and V is TRBV3-1, with D unclear. CDR3 size: 13 residues. V lost 0 bases to trimming and J lost 1 base, with 3 bases between them. Germline CDR1 and CDR2: LGHDT and YNNKEL (reference sequence). This CDR3 reads CASSQEWNTEAFF. CDR3 bases: TGTGCCAGCAGCCAAGAGTGGAACACTGAAGCTTTCTTT. Combining the CDR3 with reference TRBV3-1 and TRBJ1-1 gives the whole variable domain DTAVSQTPKYLVTQMGNDKSIKCEQNLGHDTMYWYKQDSKKFLKIMFSYNNKELIINETVPNRFSPKSPDKAHLNLHINSLELGDSAVYFCASSQEWNTEAFFGQGTRLTVV.

The rearrangement joins TRBV6-2 or TRBV6-3 to TRBJ1-1, with no clear D. This CDR3 spans 16 amino acids. Trimming shortened V by 6 bases and J by 2 bases, and 19 bases separated the two germline ends. Germline CDR1 and CDR2: MNHEY and SVGEGT. CDR3 protein: CASRRTTSRGNTEAFF. The CDR3 DNA sequence: TGTGCCAGCAGGCGGACGACTAGCCGGGGAAACACTGAAGCTTTCTTT.

This clonotype was picked up one time. The CDR3 loop is CASSPLGGDQPQHF. DNA of the CDR3: TGTGCCAGCTCACCACTGGGGGGGGATCAGCCCCAGCATTTT. The genes are TRBV18 and TRBJ1-5; a possible D gene is TRBD1 (5 bases). The germline CDR1 and CDR2 sequences are KGHSH and LQKENI. This CDR3 comprises 14 residues. Deletions cut 1 base from V and 5 bases from J, with 9 bases between. The full variable domain, completed using reference TRBV18 and TRBJ1-5, is NAGVMQNPRHLVRRRGQEARLRCSPMKGHSHVYWYRQLPEEGLKFMVYLQKENIIDESGMPKERFSAEFPKEGPSILRIQQVVRGDSAAYFCASSPLGGDQPQHFGDGTRLSIL.

Ten or more counts support this clonotype. The genes are TRBV9 and TRBJ1-1; D call uncertain. The CDR3 has 13 residues. Germline loops: CDR1 SGDLS, CDR2 YYNGEE. The V end was cut by 6 bases, the J end by 4 bases, with 13 bases between. In DNA, the CDR3 is TGTGCCAGCAAAGGGCTCGGCGGCACTGAAGCTTTCTTT. Amino acids: CASKGLGGTEAFF.

This clonotype showed up many times. J is TRBJ2-1 and V is TRBV15; D may be TRBD2 (5 bases). The germline V gene has CDR1 LNHNV and CDR2 YYDKDF (reference sequence). The CDR3 loop spans 15 amino acids. The ends were cut back, 0 bases at V and 4 bases at J, with 10 bases in the middle. In DNA form, the CDR3 reads TGTGCCACCAGCAGAGATCTAGGACTTTACAATGAGCAGTTCTTC. This translates into CATSRDLGLYNEQFF.

The chain recombines TRBV28 with TRBJ2-7; D possibly corresponds to TRBD1 (6 bases). This CDR3 has 16 amino acids. The V end was cut by 5 bases, the J end by 7 bases, with 24 bases between. Germline values: CDR1 MDHEN, CDR2 SYDVKM. DNA for the CDR3: TGTGCCAGCAGTGTGAGAGGACAGATCTCTTCACGGGAGCAGTACTTC. This encodes CASSVRGQISSREQYF.

This chain joins TRBV12-3 or TRBV12-4 and TRBJ2-2; TRBD2 matches 11 bases. V lost 4 bases, J lost 5 bases, and 3 bases stayed unmatched. CDR3 length: 15 residues. The CDR3 loop is CASSYSGRVTGELFF. For the CDR3, the DNA is TGTGCCAGCAGTTATAGCGGGAGGGTTACCGGGGAGCTGTTTTTT.

CDR3 protein: CASTLTSGRTFHTQYF. Written as DNA, the CDR3 is TGTGCCAGCACCCTGACTAGCGGGAGGACGTTCCATACGCAGTATTTT. The V call is TRBV28, the J call TRBJ2-3, with TRBD2 identical over 13 bases. J gave up 7 bases and V 7 bases, and 11 bases lay outside the gene matches. The CDR3 covers 16 residues. Looked up from germline, CDR1 is MDHEN and CDR2 is SYDVKM.

The rearrangement links TRBV6-1 to TRBJ2-4, with 13 nucleotides matching TRBD2. J was trimmed by 2 bases and V by 6 bases; bases with no gene match: 10. This CDR3 has 18 amino acids. Looked up from germline, CDR1 is MNHNS and CDR2 is SASEGT. DNA of the CDR3: TGTGCCAGCAGCTCCGGGACTAGCGGGATTTTTTCCAAAAACATTCAGTACTTC. It codes for CASSSGTSGIFSKNIQYF.

This clonotype occurred a few times. This chain uses TRBV6-4 with TRBJ2-1; TRBD2 aligns across 9 bases. J gave up 5 bases and V 1 base, and 3 bases lay outside the gene matches. Germline CDR1 and CDR2: MRHNA and SNTAGT. The length of the CDR3 is 15 residues. CDR3 region: CASSDLPSGNNEQFF. DNA of the CDR3: TGTGCCAGCAGTGACTTGCCTAGCGGGAACAATGAGCAGTTCTTC.

The rearrangement links TRBV7-8 to TRBJ2-5, with D hard to call. V was shortened by 0 bases and J by 7 bases, with 12 bases between the two germline ends. The germline CDR1 and CDR2 sequences are SGHVS and FQNEAQ. The CDR3 sequence is 14 residues long. CDR3 sequence reads: CASSLAPDHGTQYF. CDR3 nucleotide sequence: TGTGCCAGCAGCTTAGCGCCTGATCACGGGACCCAGTACTTC.

This chain uses TRBV7-9 with TRBJ2-7, with a tentative D call TRBD2 (7 bases). The CDR3 loop spans 16 amino acids. CDR1 SEHNR and CDR2 FQNEAQ come from the germline V gene (reference sequence). The V end was cut by 2 bases, the J end by 3 bases, with 17 bases between. CDR3 sequence (DNA): TGTGCCAGCAGCTTACAAGGGGGGGACGGACGCTACGAGCAGTACTTC. It specifies CASSLQGGDGRYEQYF. Full variable domain (missing parts from reference TRBV7-9 and TRBJ2-7): DTGVSQNPRHKITKRGQNVTFRCDPISEHNRLYWYRQTLGQGPEFLTYFQNEAQLEKSRLLSDRFSAERPKGSFSTLEIQRTEQGDSAMYLCASSLQGGDGRYEQYFGPGTRLTVT.

The chain has TRBV5-5 and TRBJ2-6; possibly TRBD1 for D (6 bases). Germline V gene lookup returns CDR1 SGHKS and CDR2 YYEKEE (reference sequence). This CDR3 has 15 residues. V was cut by 4 bases and J by 1 base, with 9 bases left in between. The CDR3 protein is CASSRQESGANVLTF. Here the CDR3 DNA reads TGTGCCAGCAGCCGACAGGAATCTGGGGCCAACGTCCTGACTTTC. The full variable domain, completed using reference TRBV5-5 and TRBJ2-6, is DAGVTQSPTHLIKTRGQQVTLRCSPISGHKSVSWYQQVLGQGPQFIFQYYEKEERGRGNFPDRFSARQFPNYSSELNVNALLLGDSALYLCASSRQESGANVLTFGAGSRLTVL.

This rearrangement joins TRBV7-3 to TRBJ2-1; D is perhaps TRBD2 (5 bases). The CDR3 runs 16 residues. Per the germline V gene, CDR1 is SGHTA and CDR2 is FQGTGA. The ends were cut back, 5 bases at V and 5 bases at J, with 19 bases in the middle. The CDR3 DNA follows: TGTGCCAGCAGCACGGACCTGCGAGGGAGTGACAATGAGCAGTTCTTC. This sequence encodes CASSTDLRGSDNEQFF. The variable domain in full, completed from reference TRBV7-3 and TRBJ2-1, reads GAGVSQTPSNKVTEKGKYVELRCDPISGHTALYWYRQSLGQGPEFLIYFQGTGAADDSGLPNDRFFAVRPEGSVSTLKIQRTERGDSAVYLCASSTDLRGSDNEQFFGPGTRLTVL.

The chain is built from TRBV6-2 or TRBV6-3 and TRBJ2-7, with 8 bases identical to TRBD1. With 4 bases clipped from V and 1 base from J, the junction kept 6 bases outside the gene matches. The CDR3 consists of 15 residues. Germline V lookup: CDR1 MNHEY, CDR2 SVGEGT. This chain's CDR3 is CASSSPRDRSYEQYV. DNA of the CDR3: TGTGCCAGCAGTTCCCCCCGGGACAGGTCCTACGAGCAGTACGTC.